Below are 14 T cell receptor beta chains sequenced from a single sample in a study of blood T cell repertoires in COVID-19 (dated by TCRdb to between 2020 and 2021). Libraries were constructed by the immunoSEQ multiplex PCR assay. The immuneACCESS repertoire file appears here via TCRdb, limited to in-frame rearrangements. These files lack a portion of the clones; in checked studies, under half of the deficit traces to unresolved V genes, and the cause of the others is not known. For this sample the table gives 95,000 to 150,000 clones, of which 80% were detected only once. Approximately 16% of the sample comes from the top ten. The specimen sequenced was peripheral blood. The receptors shown here come from a man in his 60s with active or convalescent COVID-19.

In this sample, this clone turned up once. This chain links TRBV7-2 with TRBJ1-1, with 10 bases identical to TRBD1. J lost 3 bases, V lost 5 bases, and 6 bases had no gene match. The CDR3 spans 15 residues. Germline-derived CDR1 and CDR2 are SGHTA and FQGNSA. CDR3 residues: CASSARQGAYTEAFF. In DNA form, the CDR3 reads TGTGCCAGCAGCGCGAGACAGGGGGCCTACACTGAAGCTTTCTTT.

The rearrangement links TRBV28 to TRBJ1-5, with no clear D. The CDR3 has 15 amino acids. V gave up 2 bases and J gave up 0 bases, with 8 bases separating them. Germline CDR1 reads MDHEN; CDR2 reads SYDVKM. The CDR3 nucleotides read TGTGCCAGCAGTTTAATCCTCCTTAGCAATCAGCCCCAGCATTTT. It specifies CASSLILLSNQPQHF. The full variable domain, its missing parts supplied by reference TRBV28 and TRBJ1-5, is DVKVTQSSRYLVKRTGEKVFLECVQDMDHENMFWYRQDPGLGLRLIYFSYDVKMKEKGDIPEGYSVSREKKERFSLILESASTNQTSMYLCASSLILLSNQPQHFGDGTRLSIL.

The chain employs TRBV28 and TRBJ2-1; maybe TRBD2 (6 bases). The CDR3 length is 12 residues. V was clipped by 6 bases and J by 9 bases, with 12 bases between them. Germline V lookup: CDR1 MDHEN, CDR2 SYDVKM. The CDR3 sequence: CASRLALGEQFF. The CDR3 DNA follows: TGTGCCAGCAGACTAGCATTGGGTGAGCAGTTCTTC.

The J gene is TRBJ2-3, the V gene TRBV12-5; 11 nucleotides align to TRBD2. V lost 1 base and J lost 4; bases outside the gene matches: 4. CDR1 is LGHNT and CDR2 is FRNRAP in the germline V gene. CDR3 length: 16 amino acids. CDR3 region: CASGLGLAGGADTQYF. The CDR3, as DNA: TGTGCTAGTGGTTTGGGGCTAGCGGGAGGTGCAGATACGCAGTATTTT.

V and J are TRBV19 and TRBJ2-1; D is unclear. Trimming cost V 3 bases and J 2 bases, with 14 bases left between them. This CDR3 has 16 amino acids. The V gene's germline CDR1 is LNHDA and CDR2 SQIVND (reference sequence). CDR3 amino acids: CASSISGPRPYNEQFF. In DNA, the CDR3 is TGTGCCAGTAGTATTTCTGGGCCCCGGCCCTACAATGAGCAGTTCTTC.

This clone showed up just once. The rearrangement links TRBV18 to TRBJ2-7; 7 nucleotides agree with TRBD1. This CDR3 contains 14 residues. The ends lost 3 bases at V and 1 base at J; junction bases unmatched: 3. Germline CDR1 is KGHSH and CDR2 is LQKENI. DNA of the CDR3: TGTGCCAGCTCACCGACGGACAGGTCCTACGAGCAGTACTTC. Translated: CASSPTDRSYEQYF.

This clone was recorded at least ten times. The CDR3 bases are TGTGCCAGCAGTCCAACGACAGGGGGAGTTGAAAAACTGTTTTTT. Amino acid sequence: CASSPTTGGVEKLFF. The chain links TRBV28 to TRBJ1-4, with 9 bases identical to TRBD1. V was clipped by 5 bases and J by 7 bases; unmatched bases: 8. CDR1 and CDR2 (germline): MDHEN, SYDVKM. The CDR3 sequence is 15 residues long.

V is TRBV2 and J is TRBJ1-5; 10 bases are shared with TRBD1. The CDR3 has 14 amino acids. CDR1 is SNHLY, CDR2 FYNNEI, per germline. With 6 bases clipped from V and 5 bases from J, the junction kept 4 bases outside the gene matches. CDR3 DNA: TGTGCCAGCAGAGGACAGGGGGGGTATCAGCCCCAGCATTTT. It codes for CASRGQGGYQPQHF.

The chain is built from TRBV7-9 and TRBJ1-3, with D uncertain. CDR1 and CDR2 (germline): SEHNR, FQNEAQ (reference sequence). Trimming removed 5 bases from V and 4 bases from J, with 12 bases in between. The CDR3 is 14 residues long. The CDR3 bases are TGTGCCAGCAGCCCCGCCGGTTCCGGAAACACCATATATTTT. This sequence encodes CASSPAGSGNTIYF.

The chain links TRBV14 to TRBJ2-2; a weak D match, TRBD2 (5 bases). Trimming removed 4 bases at V and 7 bases at J, with 19 bases between. CDR1 and CDR2 (germline): SGHDN, FVKESK. This CDR3 region has 16 residues. The CDR3 loop reads CASSPPGIRRSGELFF. The CDR3 nucleotides are TGTGCCAGCAGCCCTCCGGGGATTCGGCGCAGCGGGGAGCTGTTTTTT.

The chain uses TRBV28 and TRBJ1-6; perhaps TRBD1 as D (6 bases). Germline loops: CDR1 MDHEN, CDR2 SYDVKM. The V and J ends lost 5 bases and 7 bases respectively, with 12 bases between them. This CDR3 comprises 14 residues. CDR3 amino acids: CASSNRVENSPLHF. CDR3 coding DNA: TGTGCCAGCAGTAACAGGGTAGAAAATTCACCCCTCCACTTT.

J is TRBJ2-6 and V is TRBV15; TRBD1 aligns across 12 bases. This CDR3 has 21 amino acids. Germline V lookup: CDR1 LNHNV, CDR2 YYDKDF (reference sequence). V shed 0 bases and J 3 bases; nucleotides not matched to a gene: 12. CDR3 loop: CATSRDHFGTGGASGANVLTF. The CDR3 coding sequence is TGTGCCACCAGCAGAGATCATTTCGGGACAGGGGGCGCGAGTGGGGCCAACGTCCTGACTTTC.

This clone was counted a single time. The CDR3 coding sequence is TGTGCCAGCAGCTTGAACATCGCAGATACGCAGTATTTT. Protein sequence: CASSLNIADTQYF. The V and J genes are TRBV5-8 and TRBJ2-3; unclear D gene. This CDR3 has 13 residues. Germline CDR1 reads SGHTS; CDR2 reads YDEGEE. The V and J ends lost 1 base and 4 bases respectively, with 7 bases between them.

About this clone: A junction boundary mismatches the germline segment, possibly from a read error. The chain is built from TRBV6-1 and TRBJ2-7; TRBD2 matches 11 bases. The CDR3 is 15 amino acids. In germline, CDR1 is MNHNS, CDR2 SASEGT. CDR3 region: CASREATSGNYEQYF. In nucleotides, the CDR3 is TGTGCCAGCAGGGAAGCGACTAGCGGGAATTACGAGCAGTACTTC.